Included here is one T cell receptor beta chain sequence, with context. This sample is part of a study of cytomegalovirus exposure and HLA in healthy donors. This CDR3 is 15 amino acids long. Germline-derived CDR1 and CDR2 are SGDLS and YYNGEE. Trimming took 3 bases from V and 6 from J; bases not matched to a gene: 10. Vbeta (60) and Jbeta (13) primers were used in the PCR. Generated by immunoSEQ multiplex PCR, the TCRdb table keeps only in-frame clones and is missing some. This table holds approximately 69,000 clones, about 76% found once. The sequenced sample was PBMCs. This receptor was obtained from a man aged 18 to 29 in good health and CMV-seronegative. The chain joins TRBV9 to TRBJ2-3; 7 nucleotides line up with TRBD2. DNA of the CDR3: TGTGCCAGCAGCGCCGAGGGGAGGGATTCGGATACGCAGTATTTT. Translating it yields CASSAEGRDSDTQYF.